These T cell receptor beta chains were read from a single sample in a study of cytomegalovirus exposure and HLA in healthy donors. TCRdb keeps only in-frame clones here, not all; method: immunoSEQ multiplex PCR. In the table there are roughly 200,000 clones, approximately 84% of which are singletons. Sequenced input: PBMCs. The receptor set was obtained from a female donor in good health and CMV-seronegative. CDR3s include the opening cysteine and the closing phenylalanine or tryptophan. Fields, in order: V gene, J gene, D gene, CDR3 length, clone size, CDR3 DNA, CDR3 protein. A D gene is named only where the DNA matches it firmly. Expanded clones get a size class; other rows say once, few or many, or leave the size out.

>TRBV29-1|TRBJ1-1|TRBD1|12|.
TGCAGCGCGGGACAGACGAACACTGAAGCTTTCTTT
CSAGQTNTEAFF
>TRBV9|TRBJ2-2|TRBD2|17|.
TGTGCCAGCAGCGTAGGACTAGCGGGAATGTGGACCGGGGAGCTGTTTTTT
CASSVGLAGMWTGELFF
>TRBV5-4|TRBJ1-1|.|16|.
TGTGCCAGCAGGGGAGATTCCAGGAATATGAACACTGAAGCTTTCTTT
CASRGDSRNMNTEAFF
>TRBV6-5|TRBJ2-5|TRBD1|14|.
TGTGCCAGCTCTCAGGGGGTAAACCAAGAGACCCAGTACTTC
CASSQGVNQETQYF
>TRBV30|TRBJ1-1|TRBD1|13|.
TGTGCCTGGGGCACAGGGGGCCGTACTGAAGCTTTCTTT
CAWGTGGRTEAFF
>TRBV5-4|TRBJ2-5|.|16|few
TGTGCCAGCAGCTTGTCCAGGGCGGGGCCGGGAAAGACCCAGTACTTC
CASSLSRAGPGKTQYF
>TRBV7-9|TRBJ1-4|.|16|.
TGTGCCAGCAGCTTAGCCGGGGCGCGGAGGGGTGGAAAACTGTTTTTT
CASSLAGARRGGKLFF
>TRBV11-2|TRBJ1-2|TRBD1|12|.
TGTGCCAGTGCACAGGGGGCGCGAATCTACACCTTC
CASAQGARIYTF
>TRBV11-3|TRBJ2-7|TRBD1|15|.
TGTGCCAGCAGCTTAGCAGGGGGCGGTAACTACGAGCAGTACTTC
CASSLAGGGNYEQYF
>TRBV30|TRBJ1-2|.|13|few
TGTGCCGGCTGGGGGGGCGCTTATTATGGCTACACCTTC
CAGWGGAYYGYTF
>TRBV6-6|TRBJ1-1|.|13|.
TGTGCCAGCAGTTACTCGAGGGGGAATGAAGCTTTCTTT
CASSYSRGNEAFF
>TRBV28|TRBJ2-7|.|13|.
TGTGCCAGCAGCCTCTTGGGAGGAAACGAGCAGTACTTC
CASSLLGGNEQYF
>TRBV30|TRBJ1-5|.|13|.
TGTGCCTGGAGTCTTAGACAGGATCAGCCCCAGCATTTT
CAWSLRQDQPQHF
>TRBV7-6|TRBJ1-3|TRBD1|15|.
TGTGCCAGCAGCTCCGGACAGGGGGCCGGAAACACCATATATTTT
CASSSGQGAGNTIYF
>TRBV6-5|TRBJ1-2|.|12|.
TGTGCCAGCAGCCCAGGGTCCTATGGCTACACCTTC
CASSPGSYGYTF
>TRBV15|TRBJ2-3|.|14|.
TGTGCCACCAGCAGAAGCGCTAGCACAGATACGCAGTATTTT
CATSRSASTDTQYF
>TRBV7-8|TRBJ2-5|.|13|.
TGTGCCAGCAGTTTCCCAGAGGAAGAGACCCAGTACTTC
CASSFPEEETQYF
>TRBV30|TRBJ2-3|.|14|few
TGTGCCTGGAGTACAGGGGGGGGGACAGATACGCAGTATTTT
CAWSTGGGTDTQYF
>TRBV20-1|TRBJ2-7|.|11|.
TGCAGTGCTCAGACAAACTACGAGCAGTACTTC
CSAQTNYEQYF
>TRBV6-5|TRBJ1-5|.|14|.
TGTGCCAGCAGCCCACAGTGGGCCAATCAGCCCCAGCATTTT
CASSPQWANQPQHF
>TRBV15|TRBJ2-6|.|16|.
TGTGCCACCAGCAGAGAGCAGGGCCCTGGGGCCAACGTCCTGACTTTC
CATSREQGPGANVLTF
>TRBV6-5|TRBJ1-2|.|15|.
TGTGCCAGCAGTTCTTGGACACGGAGCTCCTATGGCTACACCTTC
CASSSWTRSSYGYTF
>TRBV7-2|TRBJ2-1|.|13|.
TGTGCCAGCGGGGACTTCTCCTACAATGAGCAGTTCTTC
CASGDFSYNEQFF
>TRBV9|TRBJ2-3|TRBD2|17|.
TGTGCCAGCAGCGTAGAACGAGAGAGCGGGGGCACAGATACGCAGTATTTT
CASSVERESGGTDTQYF
>TRBV28|TRBJ2-7|.|13|.
TGTGCCAGCAGTTTCGGGGGAAGGTACGAGCAGTACTTC
CASSFGGRYEQYF
>TRBV10-3|TRBJ2-3|TRBD1|14|.
TGTGCCATCAGTAGACAGGGGAGCACAGATACGCAGTATTTT
CAISRQGSTDTQYF
>TRBV18|TRBJ2-1|TRBD1|13|.
TGTGCCAGCTCTGGGACAGGGGACAATGAGCAGTTCTTC
CASSGTGDNEQFF
>TRBV6-5|TRBJ2-7|.|15|.
TGTGCCAGCAGTTACACAGGACTAAACTCCTACGAGCAGTACTTC
CASSYTGLNSYEQYF
>TRBV7-9|TRBJ1-3|.|17|few
TGTTCCAGCAGCCTCCTAGGTTTCGAGGACTCTGGAAACACCATATATTTT
CSSSLLGFEDSGNTIYF
>TRBV6-5|TRBJ2-7|.|15|.
TGTGCCAGCAGTTACCTTTTCGGCGGGTCCTACGAGCAGTACTTC
CASSYLFGGSYEQYF
>TRBV19|TRBJ2-3|.|14|few
TGTGCCAGTAGTACCCACTACTCGACAGATACGCAGTATTTT
CASSTHYSTDTQYF
>TRBV29-1|TRBJ2-3|TRBD2|14|few
TGCAGCGTGGCGACTAGCGGGAACAAAGATACGCAGTATTTT
CSVATSGNKDTQYF
>TRBV5-1|TRBJ2-2|.|18|.
TGCGCCAGCAGTGCAAAACCCGGAGGGCACGGAGACACCGGGGAGCTGTTTTTT
CASSAKPGGHGDTGELFF
>TRBV6-6|TRBJ1-1|TRBD1|14|.
TGTGCCAGCAGTTACGGGCCAGGGGGTACTGAAGCTTTCTTT
CASSYGPGGTEAFF
>TRBV7-9|TRBJ1-2|TRBD1|15|.
TGTTCCAGCAGAAAAACACAGGGGAAGGGTGATGGCTACACCTTC
CSSRKTQGKGDGYTF
>TRBV4-3|TRBJ2-3|.|15|.
TGCGCCAGCAGCCAAGATCGGAAGGCCGGGTATACGCAGTATTTT
CASSQDRKAGYTQYF
>TRBV28|TRBJ2-7|TRBD1|15|many
TGTGCCAGCAGTTTACCGGGACAGGGGGCGAACGAGCAGTACTTC
CASSLPGQGANEQYF
>TRBV4-2|TRBJ1-1|.|13|.
TGTGCCAGCAGCCAAAGAGGTGGGACTGAAGCTTTCTTT
CASSQRGGTEAFF
>TRBV28|TRBJ1-1|.|10|.
TGTGCCAGCAGATACAGGAAAGCTTTCTTT
CASRYRKAFF
>TRBV4-2|TRBJ1-2|.|15|.
TGTGCCAGCAGCCAAGGCATGGGGGGTGACTATGGCTACACCTTC
CASSQGMGGDYGYTF
>TRBV29-1|TRBJ2-4|.|13|.
TGCAGCGCCCTTCTCCGGGGCAAAAACATTCAGTACTTC
CSALLRGKNIQYF
>TRBV7-9|TRBJ1-2|.|12|few
TGTTCCAGCAGCTTAGTTTCGGGAGGCTACACCTTC
CSSSLVSGGYTF
>TRBV11-3|TRBJ1-6|.|13|.
TGTGCCAGCAGCTTGGGGCCTAATTCACCCCTCCACTTT
CASSLGPNSPLHF
>TRBV18|TRBJ2-7|TRBD1|16|once
TGTGCCAGCTCACCACCCGGGCAGGGGGCGCGGTACGAGCAGTACTTC
CASSPPGQGARYEQYF
>TRBV4-2|TRBJ2-7|.|15|.
TGTGCCAGCAGCCCGCGACCCCGAGGTAGCTACGAGCAGTACTTC
CASSPRPRGSYEQYF
>TRBV4-1|TRBJ2-7|TRBD1|17|many
TGCGCCAGCAGCCAACTGTATGGACAGGGGCTTTCCTACGAGCAGTACTTC
CASSQLYGQGLSYEQYF
>TRBV5-5|TRBJ1-5|TRBD1|15|few
TGTGCCAGCAGCTTGACAGACAGGGGAGGTCAGCCCCAGCATTTT
CASSLTDRGGQPQHF
>TRBV2|TRBJ1-2|.|12|.
TGTGCCAGCAGGGAGGCTAACTATGGCTACACCTTC
CASREANYGYTF